One and the same sample provided the 25 T cell receptor beta chains below, sequenced in a study of metastatic and nonmetastatic thyroid tumors. TCRdb reprocessed the PCR reads using MiXCR. The data contain about 20,000 clones, 37% of them singletons. Patients were all untreated before their thyroid surgery. Sequencing input: tumor tissue. Receptors were obtained from a female donor with papillary thyroid cancer or a benign thyroid nodule (not recorded which). Some clones in this sample may be carry-over from other donors' samples.

The chain employs TRBV19 and TRBJ1-1, with a tentative D call TRBD1 (6 bases). Deletions cut 5 bases from V and 0 bases from J, with 10 bases between. Germline lookup yields CDR1 LNHDA and CDR2 SQIVND (reference sequence). CDR3 length equals 14 residues. The DNA for the CDR3 is TGTGCCAGTAGTCCGGGACACATGAACACTGAAGCTTTCTTT. Amino acids: CASSPGHMNTEAFF.

This chain joins TRBV2 and TRBJ1-2, with TRBD1 as a possible D gene (6 bases). The germline V gene has CDR1 SNHLY and CDR2 FYNNEI. Trimming removed 11 bases at V and 1 base at J, with 14 bases between. This CDR3 spans 13 amino acids. The CDR3 sequence is CAGEGGDNYGYTF. Written as DNA, the CDR3 is TGTGCCGGAGAGGGGGGCGATAACTATGGCTACACCTTC.

The chain recombines TRBV5-1 with TRBJ1-2; D is uncertain. CDR3 length equals 13 residues. V lost 0 bases and J 3 bases, leaving 6 bases between the germline ends. The V gene's germline CDR1 is SGHRS and CDR2 YFSETQ. This CDR3 reads CASSLAGDYGYTF. The CDR3 DNA reads as TGCGCCAGCAGCTTGGCTGGGGACTATGGCTACACCTTC. Complete variable domain (other parts from reference TRBV5-1 and TRBJ1-2): KAGVTQTPRYLIKTRGQQVTLSCSPISGHRSVSWYQQTPGQGLQFLFEYFSETQRNKGNFPGRFSGRQFSNSRSEMNVSTLELGDSALYLCASSLAGDYGYTFGSGTRLTVV.

The chain employs TRBV4-1 and TRBJ1-2, with D tentatively TRBD1 (5 bases). There are 14 residues in the CDR3. Trimming stripped 2 bases from V and 7 bases from J, with 14 bases between. The germline V gene encodes CDR1 MGHRA and CDR2 YSYEKL. The CDR3 spells CASSQKLGASGYTF. The CDR3 DNA reads TGCGCCAGCAGCCAAAAGCTAGGGGCCAGTGGCTACACCTTC.

The rearrangement uses TRBV9 and TRBJ2-3, with D perhaps being TRBD1 or TRBD2 (6 bases each). Deletions cut 2 bases from V and 2 bases from J, with 9 bases between. Germline CDR1 is SGDLS and CDR2 is YYNGEE. The CDR3 contains 14 residues. The CDR3 spells CASSVRGLTDTQYF. CDR3 DNA: TGTGCCAGCAGCGTCCGGGGGCTCACAGATACGCAGTATTTT.

This chain links TRBV11-3 with TRBJ2-5, with D maybe TRBD2 (7 bases). V shed 5 bases and J shed 5 bases, with 15 bases lying between them. In germline, CDR1 is SGHNT, CDR2 YENEEA. The CDR3 spans 14 residues. The DNA for the CDR3 is TGTGCCAGCAGCCCGTCGGGGGGCCTTGAGACCCAGTACTTC. It specifies CASSPSGGLETQYF.

There are many counts of this clone. Other DNA sequences of this sample code for an identical CDR3. The chain employs TRBV19 and TRBJ2-5; TRBD2 matches 7 bases. Germline CDR1 is LNHDA and CDR2 is SQIVND (reference sequence). V lost 3 bases and J lost 2; bases outside the gene matches: 3. The CDR3 spans 14 residues. The CDR3 coding sequence is TGTGCCAGTAGTATCCCCGGGGGGCAAGAGACCCAGTACTTC. It translates to CASSIPGGQETQYF.

This rearrangement joins TRBV5-1 to TRBJ2-1; tentatively, D is TRBD1 (6 bases). This CDR3 has 14 residues. V was trimmed by 4 bases and J by 9 bases, leaving 17 bases between them. Per the germline V gene, CDR1 is SGHRS and CDR2 is YFSETQ. The CDR3 loop is CASSMMAGETEQFF. The CDR3 region has the DNA TGCGCCAGCAGCATGATGGCAGGGGAGACTGAGCAGTTCTTC.

The chain combines TRBV20-1 with TRBJ2-7; 7 bases match TRBD2. The germline gives CDR1 DFQATT, CDR2 SNEGSKA (reference sequence). The trim removed 0 bases at V and 0 bases at J, leaving 8 bases unmatched. The CDR3 is 16 residues long. The CDR3 bases are TGCAGTGCTAGAGATCTCATCCGCGGGAGCTCCTACGAGCAGTACTTC. Its protein is CSARDLIRGSSYEQYF.

This clone was seen more than once but under ten times. An end of the junction does not agree with germline; a read error may underlie this. The chain carries TRBV27 and TRBJ2-3; 8 bases line up with TRBD2. Germline loops: CDR1 MNHEY, CDR2 SMNVEV (reference sequence). This CDR3 is built from 16 residues. The CDR3 region has the DNA TGTGCCAGCAGTTCCCGCCTGGCGGGAGGCACAGATACGCCGTATTTT. Translated, it gives CASSSRLAGGTDTPYF.

A few counts support this clone. The gene calls are TRBV25-1 and TRBJ1-1; D is perhaps TRBD1 (5 bases). Per germline, CDR1 MGHDK and CDR2 SYGVNS. Trimming removed 6 bases from V and 7 bases from J, with 9 bases in between. The CDR3 extends over 11 amino acids. The DNA for the CDR3 is TGTGCCAGCAGAGCGACAGTTGAAGCTTTCTTT. It yields the protein CASRATVEAFF.

A few counts support this clone. This chain links TRBV19 with TRBJ1-2; possibly TRBD1 for D (5 bases). The germline V and J ends were trimmed by 5 bases and 2 bases, with 24 bases remaining between them. The CDR3 runs 18 residues. Germline V gene lookup returns CDR1 LNHDA and CDR2 SQIVND (reference sequence). The chain's CDR3 is CASSHMTLRGPSNYGYTF. The CDR3 DNA follows: TGTGCCAGTAGTCATATGACACTTAGGGGACCTTCCAACTATGGCTACACCTTC.

The genes are TRBV28 and TRBJ1-3, with D hard to call. CDR3 length: 14 amino acids. CDR1 and CDR2 (germline): MDHEN, SYDVKM. V was trimmed by 5 bases and J by 3 bases, leaving 11 bases between them. The DNA for the CDR3 is TGTGCCAGCAGTCCTCACCTTGTTGGAAACACCATATATTTT. It yields the protein CASSPHLVGNTIYF.

This clone was recorded a few times. The V and J genes are TRBV19 and TRBJ2-7; D call uncertain. Germline CDR1 LNHDA, CDR2 SQIVND (reference sequence). The CDR3 contains 14 residues. Trimming removed 1 base from V and 2 bases from J, with 9 bases in between. DNA for the CDR3: TGTGCCAGTAGTATAGGAACGGCAGCCTACGAGCAGTACTTC. This translates into CASSIGTAAYEQYF.

This clone was picked up many times. This rearrangement joins TRBV6-5 to TRBJ2-1; TRBD2 agrees at 7 bases. The CDR3 length is 16 residues. The V segment lost 4 bases and the J segment 3 bases; nucleotides outside the gene matches: 9. From germline, CDR1 is MNHEY and CDR2 SVGAGI. The CDR3 nucleotides are TGTGCCAGCAGTTCGGACGGGGCGGGAGTCTACAATGAGCAGTTCTTC. It is translated as CASSSDGAGVYNEQFF.

The chain combines TRBV30 with TRBJ2-2; TRBD1 might be the D (6 bases). Germline V lookup: CDR1 GTSNPN, CDR2 SVGIG (reference sequence). The CDR3 runs to 15 residues. Trimming removed 2 bases from V and 5 bases from J, with 15 bases in between. CDR3 coding DNA: TGTGCCTGGAGTATTCAGGGGAGTCAAACCGGGGAGCTGTTTTTT. Translated, it gives CAWSIQGSQTGELFF.

This clone came up a few times. This chain joins TRBV12-3 or TRBV12-4 and TRBJ1-6; D call uncertain. The CDR3 spans 12 residues. Trimming removed 6 bases at V and 11 bases at J, with 11 bases between. CDR3 DNA: TGTGCCAGCAGCTTAAACGGGCCACCCCTCCACTTT. The encoded protein is CASSLNGPPLHF.

About this clone: A read error may account for a junction end that differs from germline. The rearrangement joins TRBV6-9 to TRBJ2-1; D tentatively fits TRBD1 or TRBD2 (5 bases each). From germline, CDR1 is MNHGY and CDR2 SVAAGI. This CDR3 contains 13 residues. This chain's CDR3 is CATRDPASNEQFF. The CDR3 DNA is TGCGCCACCAGGGACCCGGCAAGCAATGAGCAGTTCTTC.

This rearrangement joins TRBV6-5 to TRBJ1-5; 8 positions agree with TRBD1. CDR1 MNHEY and CDR2 SVGAGI come from the germline V gene. This CDR3 is built from 16 residues. Unmatched junction bases numbered 6, after V lost 2 bases and J lost 3 bases. In nucleotides, the CDR3 is TGTGCCAGCAGTTACCCAGGGGGCGCGGTCAATCAGCCCCAGCATTTT. The encoded protein is CASSYPGGAVNQPQHF.

The V gene is TRBV5-1, the J gene TRBJ1-2; tentative D call: TRBD1 (6 bases). Germline V gives CDR1 SGHRS, CDR2 YFSETQ. The CDR3 contains 14 residues. V lost 1 base, J lost 2 bases, and 9 bases lay in between. The CDR3 DNA reads TGCGCCAGCAGCTTGTCGGACAGCAACTATGGCTACACCTTC. The encoded protein is CASSLSDSNYGYTF.

The V call is TRBV20-1, the J call TRBJ2-7; 7 bases agree with TRBD2. The V and J ends lost 0 bases and 0 bases, in that order; junction bases with no gene match: 5. Germline CDR1 DFQATT, CDR2 SNEGSKA (reference sequence). The CDR3 covers 15 residues. The CDR3 is CSARDQASGSYEQYF. The CDR3 DNA reads as TGCAGTGCTAGAGATCAGGCTAGCGGCTCCTACGAGCAGTACTTC.

This clone was detected ten times or more. Other DNA sequences within the sample encode an identical CDR3. The chain employs TRBV6-1 and TRBJ1-1, with D possibly matching TRBD1 (5 bases). V lost 1 base to trimming and J lost 6 bases, with 15 bases between them. The CDR3 consists of 15 residues. Per the germline V gene, CDR1 is MNHNS and CDR2 is SASEGT. CDR3 amino acids: CASSEDPGTLPEAFF. The CDR3 region has the DNA TGTGCCAGCAGTGAAGACCCAGGGACCCTTCCTGAAGCTTTCTTT.

There are a few counts of this clone. This sequence joins TRBV12-3 or TRBV12-4 and TRBJ2-2; D perhaps matches TRBD1 (6 bases). The V end lost 7 bases, the J end lost 1 base, and 19 bases lay between the germline ends. This CDR3 is built from 17 residues. Here the CDR3 reads CASTGLLLGQNTGELFF. DNA of the CDR3: TGTGCCAGCACAGGCCTCCTGTTGGGACAGAACACCGGGGAGCTGTTTTTT.

Concerning this clone: Other DNA sequences in the sample encode the same CDR3. The chain recombines TRBV20-1 with TRBJ1-2; TRBD1 matches 10 bases. Germline CDR1 reads DFQATT; CDR2 reads SNEGSKA (reference sequence). V lost 1 base and J lost 5; bases outside the gene matches: 13. CDR3 length equals 17 residues. In DNA form, the CDR3 reads TGCAGTGCTAGAGGTTCGGGACAGGGGCCCGCCCCATATGGCTACACCTTC. Amino acids: CSARGSGQGPAPYGYTF.

The V gene is TRBV5-6, the J gene TRBJ2-7; D not resolved. Trimming shortened V by 2 bases and J by 4 bases, and 22 bases separated the two germline ends. Germline-derived CDR1 and CDR2 are SGHDT and YYEEEE. The CDR3 is made up of 17 amino acids. CDR3 coding DNA: TGTGCCAGCAGCTTTAGAGGATCCGGTATTAAAGAGTACGAGCAGTACTTC. It yields the protein CASSFRGSGIKEYEQYF. Filled out from reference TRBV5-6 and TRBJ2-7, the complete variable domain reads DAGVTQSPTHLIKTRGQQVTLRCSPKSGHDTVSWYQQALGQGPQFIFQYYEEEERQRGNFPDRFSGHQFPNYSSELNVNALLLGDSALYLCASSFRGSGIKEYEQYFGPGTRLTVT.